The clone carrying this T cell receptor beta chain was seen only a few times. The antigen is not known. Through a sample-barcoded 5' primer and a J-beta primer mix, a second PCR was run for roughly 6 to 11 cycles. TCRdb fed the 5' RACE reads into MiXCR, producing one record per CDR3 protein. The profile shows hundreds of thousands of distinct CDR3 sequences, 35% to 45% of them singletons. The sample comes from a study of blood T cells in healthy people across ages. The study, taken as a whole, reports: CMV status of donors was not determined, possibly confounding expanded clonotype changes. There were more naive CD4+ cells and higher diversity in long-lived donors than in aged donors. Estimated diversity, derived from one million T cells, was regarded as an underestimate.

Each sample had at least 7 million PBMCs isolated. The sequence came from a woman aged 60-75 years in good health. Input material: blood.

CDR3 DNA: TGCAGTGCTGGACAGGGGGACTCCTACGAGCAGTACTTC. The encoded protein is CSAGQGDSYEQYF. The gene calls are TRBV20-1 and TRBJ2-7, with TRBD1 matching 10 bases. From germline, CDR1 is DFQATT and CDR2 SNEGSKA (reference sequence). The V and J ends lost 5 bases and 0 bases, in that order; junction bases with no gene match: 1. The CDR3 covers 13 residues.